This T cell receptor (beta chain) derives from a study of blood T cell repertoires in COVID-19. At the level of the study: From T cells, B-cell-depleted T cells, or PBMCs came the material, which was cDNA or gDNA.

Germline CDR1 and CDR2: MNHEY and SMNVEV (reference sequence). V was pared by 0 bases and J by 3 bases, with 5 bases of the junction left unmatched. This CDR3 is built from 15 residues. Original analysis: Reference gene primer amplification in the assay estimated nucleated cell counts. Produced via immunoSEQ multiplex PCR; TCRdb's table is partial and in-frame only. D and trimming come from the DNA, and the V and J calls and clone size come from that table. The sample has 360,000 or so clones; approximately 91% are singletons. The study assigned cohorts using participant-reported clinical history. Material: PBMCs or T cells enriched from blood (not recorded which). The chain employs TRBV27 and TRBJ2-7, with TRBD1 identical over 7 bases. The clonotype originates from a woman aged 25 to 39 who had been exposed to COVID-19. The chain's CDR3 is CASSLSDNRGYEQYF. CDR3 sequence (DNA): TGTGCCAGCAGTTTATCGGATAACAGGGGCTACGAGCAGTACTTC.